This T cell receptor beta chain stems from a study of T-cell memory formation after mild COVID-19. For the study at large: TCR clustering was largely donor specific.

TCRdb ran MiXCR on the 5' RACE reads and lists one entry per CDR3 protein. This table has about 400,000 distinct CDR3 sequences, 20% to 30% appearing once. The sample was PBMCs or a T cell subset sorted from them (not recorded which). The source of this sequence is an adult woman who had mild COVID-19 (a few samples of this study predate the infection). Cell type and time point are not known.

Written as DNA, the CDR3 is TGTGCCAGCAGCTTAGCAAGTTGGGGAGAGACCCAGTACTTC. The encoded protein is CASSLASWGETQYF. This sequence joins TRBV7-7 and TRBJ2-5; D gene uncertain. Germline CDR1 SSHAT, CDR2 FNYEAQ (reference sequence). The CDR3 is 14 amino acids. Trimming took 0 bases from V and 4 from J, leaving 9 bases between them. The entire variable domain, with the rest obtained from reference TRBV7-7 and TRBJ2-5, is as follows: GAGVSQSPRYKVTKRGQDVTLRCDPISSHATLYWYQQALGQGPEFLTYFNYEAQPDKSGLPSDRFSAERPEGSISTLTIQRTEQRDSAMYRCASSLASWGETQYFGPGTRLLVL.